Listed below are T cell receptor beta chains from one sample, sequenced in a study of beta chain features in type 1 diabetes. Data came from immunoSEQ multiplex PCR; TCRdb stores just in-frame clones and leaves some out. The data show under 200,000 clones, about 8.5% seen once. The sequenced sample consisted of central memory CD4+ T cells from blood. The receptors come from a man aged 18 to 35 in good health. Each CDR3 is given with its conserved first and last residue. The order of the fields is J gene, V gene, CDR3 protein.

J gene: TRBJ2-7
V gene: TRBV6-1
CDR3 protein: CASSEGTVLYEQYF

J gene: TRBJ2-2
V gene: TRBV4-3
CDR3 protein: CASSQITGGNTGELFF

J gene: TRBJ2-7
V gene: TRBV7-2
CDR3 protein: CASSLEGTSGKQQYF

J gene: .
V gene: TRBV29-1
CDR3 protein: CSVSRLPAYEQYF

J gene: TRBJ2-4
V gene: TRBV28
CDR3 protein: CASSFPGEAKNIQYF

J gene: TRBJ2-1
V gene: TRBV5-1
CDR3 protein: CASSLDWRANNEQFF

J gene: TRBJ2-1
V gene: TRBV7-2
CDR3 protein: CASSLGLYNEQFF

J gene: TRBJ1-1
V gene: TRBV11-2
CDR3 protein: CASRGVRGLNTEAFF

J gene: TRBJ2-2
V gene: TRBV2
CDR3 protein: CASKVQGNTGELFF

J gene: TRBJ1-5
V gene: TRBV2
CDR3 protein: CASSSTSGGQPQHF

J gene: TRBJ2-5
V gene: TRBV29-1
CDR3 protein: CSVERAETQYF

J gene: TRBJ1-4
V gene: TRBV29-1
CDR3 protein: CSVDGAGRAGKLFF